This TCR beta chain appears in the sequencing data of a study of cytomegalovirus exposure and HLA in healthy donors. Broader study findings: Later, TCR association rates were found to vary by HLA locus, highest for DRB1 and lowest for HLA-C.

In the PCR, 60 Vbeta and 13 Jbeta primers were used. Sequenced by immunoSEQ multiplex PCR; TCRdb stores in-frame clones only, minus some. The sample holds some 110,000 clones, 73% seen once. The V segment lost 3 bases and the J segment 0 bases; nucleotides outside the gene matches: 6. The CDR3 is 16 amino acids. Germline CDR1 reads KGHSH; CDR2 reads LQKENI. Healthy bone marrow donors made up the donors. To note about this clone: No antigen is known for it.

The material sequenced was PBMCs. The chain couples TRBV18 to TRBJ1-1, with TRBD1 identical over 8 bases. The TCR was taken from a man in his 60s in good health and CMV-seropositive. Here the CDR3 reads CASSPYRTGLNTEAFF. CDR3 nucleotides: TGTGCCAGCTCACCCTATCGGACAGGGTTGAACACTGAAGCTTTCTTT.